This T cell receptor (beta chain) derives from a study of cytomegalovirus exposure and HLA in healthy donors. Study-wide points: The records held CMV serostatus as the only immune exposure information. TCR beta chains numbering under 200 were designated cytomegalovirus-associated.

In the PCR, 60 Vbeta and 13 Jbeta primers were used. TCRdb keeps only in-frame clones here, not all; method: immunoSEQ multiplex PCR. In the table there are roughly 200,000 clones, 70% to 90% of which are singletons. On this clone: As yet, its antigen is unknown.

The clonotype was recovered from a young woman in good health and CMV-seronegative. Sequencing was carried out using PBMCs.

The CDR3 coding sequence is TGTGCCAGCACTCCTGACAGCCTCCCCTATGGCTACACCTTC. Protein: CASTPDSLPYGYTF. The V and J genes are TRBV2 and TRBJ1-2, with D maybe TRBD1 (5 bases). This CDR3 region has 14 residues. The germline V gene has CDR1 SNHLY and CDR2 FYNNEI. V was cut by 7 bases and J by 4 bases, with 16 bases left in between.